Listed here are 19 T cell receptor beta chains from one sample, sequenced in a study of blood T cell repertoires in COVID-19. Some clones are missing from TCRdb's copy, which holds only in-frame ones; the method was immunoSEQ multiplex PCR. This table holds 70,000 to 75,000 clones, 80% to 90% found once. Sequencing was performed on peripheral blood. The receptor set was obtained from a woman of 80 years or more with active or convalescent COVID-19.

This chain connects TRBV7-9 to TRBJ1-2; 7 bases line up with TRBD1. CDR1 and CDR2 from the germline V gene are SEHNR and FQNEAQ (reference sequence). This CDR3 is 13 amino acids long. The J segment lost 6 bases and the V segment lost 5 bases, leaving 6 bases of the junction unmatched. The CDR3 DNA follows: TGTGCCAGCAGCACACCAGGGACAGATGGCTACACCTTC. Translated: CASSTPGTDGYTF.

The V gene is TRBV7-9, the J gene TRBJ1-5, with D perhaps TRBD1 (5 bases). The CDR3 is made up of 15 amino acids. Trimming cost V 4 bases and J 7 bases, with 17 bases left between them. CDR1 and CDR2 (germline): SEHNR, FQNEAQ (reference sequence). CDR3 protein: CASSSGGSGSQPQHF. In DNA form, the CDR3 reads TGTGCCAGCAGCTCGGGAGGGTCAGGGAGCCAGCCCCAGCATTTT.

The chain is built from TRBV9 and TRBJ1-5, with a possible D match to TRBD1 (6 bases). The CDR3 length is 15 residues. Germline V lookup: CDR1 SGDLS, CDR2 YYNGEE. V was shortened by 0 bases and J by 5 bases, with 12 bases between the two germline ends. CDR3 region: CASSVGEGVYQPQHF. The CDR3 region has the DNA TGTGCCAGCAGCGTAGGTGAGGGGGTGTATCAGCCCCAGCATTTT.

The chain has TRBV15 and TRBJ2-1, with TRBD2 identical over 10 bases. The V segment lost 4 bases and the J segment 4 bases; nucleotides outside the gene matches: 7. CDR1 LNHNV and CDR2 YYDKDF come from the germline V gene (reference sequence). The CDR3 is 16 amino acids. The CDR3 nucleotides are TGTGCCACCAGCACTCCCCCGGGACTAGCGTACAATGAGCAGTTCTTC. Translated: CATSTPPGLAYNEQFF.

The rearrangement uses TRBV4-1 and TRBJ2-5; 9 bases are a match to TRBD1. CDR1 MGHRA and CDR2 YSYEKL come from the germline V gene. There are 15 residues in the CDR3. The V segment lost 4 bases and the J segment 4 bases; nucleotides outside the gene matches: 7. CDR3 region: CASSRGTGRVETQYF. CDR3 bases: TGCGCCAGCAGCCGCGGGACAGGGAGGGTAGAGACCCAGTACTTC.

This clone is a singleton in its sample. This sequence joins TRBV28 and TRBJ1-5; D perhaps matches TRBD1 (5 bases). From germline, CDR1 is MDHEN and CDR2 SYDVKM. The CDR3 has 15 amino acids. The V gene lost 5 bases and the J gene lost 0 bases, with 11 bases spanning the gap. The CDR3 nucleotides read TGTGCCAGCAGTACCGCAGGGTATAGCAATCAGCCCCAGCATTTT. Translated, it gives CASSTAGYSNQPQHF.

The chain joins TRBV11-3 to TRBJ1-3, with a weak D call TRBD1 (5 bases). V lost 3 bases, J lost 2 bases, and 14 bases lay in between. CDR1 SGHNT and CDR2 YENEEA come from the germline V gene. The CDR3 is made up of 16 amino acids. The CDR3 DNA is TGTGCCAGCAGCTTTGGCGAAAGGGGAACTGGAAACACCATATATTTT. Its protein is CASSFGERGTGNTIYF.

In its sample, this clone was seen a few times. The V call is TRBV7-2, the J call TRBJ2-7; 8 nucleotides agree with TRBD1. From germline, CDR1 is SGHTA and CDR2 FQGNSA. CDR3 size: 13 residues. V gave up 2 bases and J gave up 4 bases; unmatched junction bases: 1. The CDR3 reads CASSLQGAYEQYF. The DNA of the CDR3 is TGTGCCAGCAGCTTACAGGGGGCTTACGAGCAGTACTTC.

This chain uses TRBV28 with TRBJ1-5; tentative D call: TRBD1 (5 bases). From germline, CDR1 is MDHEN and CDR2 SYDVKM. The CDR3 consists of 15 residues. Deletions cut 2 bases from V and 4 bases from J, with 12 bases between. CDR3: CASSLAGGRNQPQHF. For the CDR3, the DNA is TGTGCCAGCAGTTTAGCCGGGGGAAGGAATCAGCCCCAGCATTTT.

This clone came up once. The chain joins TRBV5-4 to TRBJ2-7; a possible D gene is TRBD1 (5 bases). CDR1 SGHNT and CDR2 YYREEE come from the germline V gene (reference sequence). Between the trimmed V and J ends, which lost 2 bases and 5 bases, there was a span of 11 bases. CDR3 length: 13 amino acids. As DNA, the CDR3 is TGTGCCAGCAGCTTACAGGTTGGAGACGAGCAGTACTTC. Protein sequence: CASSLQVGDEQYF.

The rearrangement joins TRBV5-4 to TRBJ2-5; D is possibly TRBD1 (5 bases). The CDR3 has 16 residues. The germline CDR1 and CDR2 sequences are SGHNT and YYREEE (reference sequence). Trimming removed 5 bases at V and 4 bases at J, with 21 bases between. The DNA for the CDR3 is TGTGCCAGCAGGCAGAAGGGGCTCGAGGATCGAGAGACCCAGTACTTC. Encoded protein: CASRQKGLEDRETQYF.

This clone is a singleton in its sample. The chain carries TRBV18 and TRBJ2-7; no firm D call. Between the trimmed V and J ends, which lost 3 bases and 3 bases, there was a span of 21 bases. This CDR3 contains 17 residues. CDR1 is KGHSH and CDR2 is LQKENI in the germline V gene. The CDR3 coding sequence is TGTGCCAGCTCACCCTGGCCCGCGGCCGAATCTTACTACGAGCAGTACTTC. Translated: CASSPWPAAESYYEQYF.

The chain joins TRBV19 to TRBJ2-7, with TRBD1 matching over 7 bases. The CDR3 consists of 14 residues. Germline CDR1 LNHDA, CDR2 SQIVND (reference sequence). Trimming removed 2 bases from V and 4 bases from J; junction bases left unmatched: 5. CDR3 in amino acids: CASSIRSRGYEQYF. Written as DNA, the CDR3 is TGTGCCAGTAGTATAAGGTCCAGGGGGTACGAGCAGTACTTC.

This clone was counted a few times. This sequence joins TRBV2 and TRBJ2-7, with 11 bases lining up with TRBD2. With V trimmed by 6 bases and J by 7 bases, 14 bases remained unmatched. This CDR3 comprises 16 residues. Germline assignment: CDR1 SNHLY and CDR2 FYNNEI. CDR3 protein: CASSGIDLAGGGEQYF. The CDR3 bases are TGTGCCAGCAGCGGTATCGATCTAGCGGGAGGTGGGGAGCAGTACTTC.

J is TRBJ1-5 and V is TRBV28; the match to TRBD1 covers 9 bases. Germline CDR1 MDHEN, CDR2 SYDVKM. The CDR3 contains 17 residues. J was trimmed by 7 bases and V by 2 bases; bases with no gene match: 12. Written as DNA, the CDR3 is TGTGCCAGCAGTTTAGGCGTAAACAGGGGGCGCGGACAGCCCCAGCATTTT. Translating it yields CASSLGVNRGRGQPQHF. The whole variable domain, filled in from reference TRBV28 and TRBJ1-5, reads DVKVTQSSRYLVKRTGEKVFLECVQDMDHENMFWYRQDPGLGLRLIYFSYDVKMKEKGDIPEGYSVSREKKERFSLILESASTNQTSMYLCASSLGVNRGRGQPQHFGDGTRLSIL.

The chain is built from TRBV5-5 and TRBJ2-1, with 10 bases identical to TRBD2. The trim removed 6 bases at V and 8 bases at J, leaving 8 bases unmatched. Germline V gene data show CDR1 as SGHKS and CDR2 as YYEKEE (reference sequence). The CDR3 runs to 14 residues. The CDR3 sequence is CASIQPGTSDEQFF. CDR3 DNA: TGTGCCAGCATCCAACCCGGGACTAGCGATGAGCAGTTCTTC.

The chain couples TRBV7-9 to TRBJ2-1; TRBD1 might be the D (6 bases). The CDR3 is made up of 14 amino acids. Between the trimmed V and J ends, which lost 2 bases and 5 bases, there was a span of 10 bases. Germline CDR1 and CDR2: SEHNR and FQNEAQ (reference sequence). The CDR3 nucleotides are TGTGCCAGCAGCTTATGGGGGCGGGACAATGAGCAGTTCTTC. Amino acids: CASSLWGRDNEQFF.

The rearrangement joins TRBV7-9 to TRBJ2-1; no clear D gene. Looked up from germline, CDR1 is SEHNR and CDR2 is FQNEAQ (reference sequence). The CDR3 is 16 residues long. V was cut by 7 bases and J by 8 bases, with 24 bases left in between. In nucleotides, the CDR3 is TGTGCCAGCAAATCCCCCCTAGTGACTTTAAAGGATGAGCAGTTCTTC. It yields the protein CASKSPLVTLKDEQFF.

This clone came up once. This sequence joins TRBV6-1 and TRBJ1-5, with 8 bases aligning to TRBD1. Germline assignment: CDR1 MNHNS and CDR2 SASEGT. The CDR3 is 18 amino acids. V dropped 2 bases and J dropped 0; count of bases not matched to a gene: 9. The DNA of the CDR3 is TGTGCCAGCAGTGAAAGGACAGGGCCGGGGTATAGCAATCAGCCCCAGCATTTT. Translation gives CASSERTGPGYSNQPQHF.